This is a list of T cell receptor beta chains from one sample in a study of T cells after yellow fever vaccination. TCRdb independently ran MiXCR on the 5' RACE reads; one entry per CDR3 protein. The data contain hundreds of thousands of distinct CDR3 sequences, about 12% of them singletons. The sample consisted of PBMCs, taken on the day of the yellow fever booster vaccination. These receptors were collected from a man aged 25 to 40 who received the YFV17D yellow fever vaccine. Both conserved end residues are part of each CDR3. A D gene is named only where the DNA matches it firmly. Expanded clones get a size class; other rows say once, few or many, or leave the size out.

D gene: -
J gene: TRBJ1-2
clone size: -
V gene: TRBV11-1
CDR3 DNA: TGTGCCAGCAGTTTAGGAGGGGCGGTGGAATTGATGGATTCTGGCTACACCTTC
CDR3 protein: CASSLGGAVELMDSGYTF

D gene: -
J gene: TRBJ1-1
clone size: -
V gene: TRBV10-3
CDR3 DNA: TGTGCCATCAGTGGGGGGGATCGGACTGAAGCTTTCTTT
CDR3 protein: CAISGGDRTEAFF

D gene: TRBD1
J gene: TRBJ2-5
clone size: -
V gene: TRBV5-1
CDR3 DNA: TGCGCCAGCAGCTCCGCTACAGGGGTCGTAGGTGGTATCGAGACCCAGTACTTC
CDR3 protein: CASSSATGVVGGIETQYF

D gene: -
J gene: TRBJ2-7
clone size: few
V gene: TRBV23-1
CDR3 DNA: TGCGCCAGCAGTCGCAGGAACTCCTACGAGCAGTACTTC
CDR3 protein: CASSRRNSYEQYF

D gene: -
J gene: TRBJ2-4
clone size: -
V gene: TRBV20-1
CDR3 DNA: TGCAGTGCTACCCAGCGGAACATTCAGTACTTC
CDR3 protein: CSATQRNIQYF

D gene: -
J gene: TRBJ2-1
clone size: -
V gene: TRBV6-2/TRBV6-3
CDR3 DNA: TGTGCCAGCAGTTACGGGGATTCGGGAAGCTACAATGAGCAGTTCTTC
CDR3 protein: CASSYGDSGSYNEQFF

D gene: -
J gene: TRBJ2-1
clone size: -
V gene: TRBV25-1
CDR3 DNA: TGTGCCAGCAGTGAATCGGGACCCTACAATGAGCAGTTCTTC
CDR3 protein: CASSESGPYNEQFF

D gene: -
J gene: TRBJ1-6
clone size: -
V gene: TRBV7-8
CDR3 DNA: TGTGCCAGCAGCCGACATTTGGGGGATTCACCCCTCCACTTT
CDR3 protein: CASSRHLGDSPLHF

D gene: TRBD2
J gene: TRBJ2-7
clone size: few
V gene: TRBV7-6
CDR3 DNA: TGTGCCAGCAGCGCTAGCGGGAGTAGGTACGAGCAGTACTTC
CDR3 protein: CASSASGSRYEQYF

D gene: TRBD2
J gene: TRBJ2-2
clone size: -
V gene: TRBV20-1
CDR3 DNA: TGCAGTGCTAGCGGGAGGGCCGGGGAGCTGTTTTTT
CDR3 protein: CSASGRAGELFF

D gene: -
J gene: TRBJ1-5
clone size: -
V gene: TRBV20-1
CDR3 DNA: TGCAGTGCTAGAGAAGGGGGGGGCACTCGGCCCCAGCATTTT
CDR3 protein: CSAREGGGTRPQHF

D gene: -
J gene: TRBJ2-7
clone size: few
V gene: TRBV6-1
CDR3 DNA: TGTGCCAGCAATGGGGGCGGTATCGGCGGGAGTATAACCGAGCAGTACTTC
CDR3 protein: CASNGGGIGGSITEQYF

D gene: -
J gene: TRBJ2-7
clone size: -
V gene: TRBV20-1
CDR3 DNA: TGCAGTGCTAGACTAGCGAGCTCCTACGAGCAGTACTTC
CDR3 protein: CSARLASSYEQYF

D gene: -
J gene: TRBJ2-2
clone size: few
V gene: TRBV12-3/TRBV12-4
CDR3 DNA: TGTGCCAGCAGAAGGACACCGAACACCGGGGAGCTGTTTTTT
CDR3 protein: CASRRTPNTGELFF

D gene: -
J gene: TRBJ1-2
clone size: -
V gene: TRBV20-1
CDR3 DNA: TGCAGTGCTAGAGGGGGTAGGAATGGCTACACCTTC
CDR3 protein: CSARGGRNGYTF

D gene: -
J gene: TRBJ2-2
clone size: -
V gene: TRBV7-6
CDR3 DNA: TGTGCCAGCAGCTTAGATATAGGCCAGTCTGGCGGGGAGCTGTTTTTT
CDR3 protein: CASSLDIGQSGGELFF

D gene: TRBD2
J gene: TRBJ2-1
clone size: few
V gene: TRBV6-1
CDR3 DNA: TGTGCCAGCATAGGACTAGCGGGAGGGGGGGAGCAGTTCTTC
CDR3 protein: CASIGLAGGGEQFF

D gene: -
J gene: TRBJ2-7
clone size: few
V gene: TRBV5-1
CDR3 DNA: TGCGCTAGTAGCCTCGGACACATCTACGAGCAGTACTTC
CDR3 protein: CASSLGHIYEQYF

D gene: -
J gene: TRBJ2-7
clone size: few
V gene: TRBV2
CDR3 DNA: TGTGCCAGCAGGGACGACAGATCCTACGAGCAGTACTTC
CDR3 protein: CASRDDRSYEQYF

D gene: -
J gene: TRBJ1-2
clone size: few
V gene: TRBV6-2/TRBV6-3
CDR3 DNA: TGTGCCAGCAGTTACTTTGGGGATGGCTACACCTTC
CDR3 protein: CASSYFGDGYTF

D gene: -
J gene: TRBJ2-5
clone size: few
V gene: TRBV7-9
CDR3 DNA: TGTGCCAGCAGCTATGGCCCGAGGGGGACCCAGTACTTC
CDR3 protein: CASSYGPRGTQYF

D gene: -
J gene: TRBJ2-2
clone size: few
V gene: TRBV9
CDR3 DNA: TGTGCCAGCAGCTTCCGAGGTCGGGCGGCCGATTCCGGGGAGCTGTTTTTT
CDR3 protein: CASSFRGRAADSGELFF

D gene: TRBD1
J gene: TRBJ1-4
clone size: -
V gene: TRBV7-2
CDR3 DNA: TGTGCCAGCAGCTTATTGAGGACAGGGGGTGAAAAGTTGTTTTTT
CDR3 protein: CASSLLRTGGEKLFF

D gene: TRBD1
J gene: TRBJ2-3
clone size: -
V gene: TRBV20-1
CDR3 DNA: TGCAGTGCCGACAGGGGGATGGGAGATACGCAGTATTTT
CDR3 protein: CSADRGMGDTQYF

D gene: -
J gene: TRBJ2-1
clone size: few
V gene: TRBV2
CDR3 DNA: TGTGCCAGCAGAGCCTCCGGGGGCGGTGAGCAGTTCTTC
CDR3 protein: CASRASGGGEQFF

D gene: -
J gene: TRBJ2-1
clone size: -
V gene: TRBV25-1
CDR3 DNA: TGTGCCAGCAGTGAGAGGGCATGGGGTGAGCAGTTCTTC
CDR3 protein: CASSERAWGEQFF

D gene: TRBD1
J gene: TRBJ2-5
clone size: -
V gene: TRBV5-1
CDR3 DNA: TGCGCCAGCAGCCCAGGGACAGGGTTGCAGACCCAGTACTTC
CDR3 protein: CASSPGTGLQTQYF

D gene: -
J gene: TRBJ2-5
clone size: -
V gene: TRBV2
CDR3 DNA: TGTGCCAGCAGTGATGATCAAGAGACCCAGTACTTC
CDR3 protein: CASSDDQETQYF

D gene: -
J gene: TRBJ2-2
clone size: few
V gene: TRBV18
CDR3 DNA: TGTGCCAGCTCACCCGGACCCCCGAACACCGGGGAGCTGTTTTTT
CDR3 protein: CASSPGPPNTGELFF

D gene: TRBD1
J gene: TRBJ2-7
clone size: -
V gene: TRBV18
CDR3 DNA: TGTGCCAGCTCACGAGGGGGACAGCCGACGACCTACGAGCAGTACTTC
CDR3 protein: CASSRGGQPTTYEQYF

D gene: TRBD2
J gene: TRBJ2-1
clone size: -
V gene: TRBV29-1
CDR3 DNA: TGCAGCGTTGAAAGGGCGGGAGGAACCAATGAGCAGTTCTTC
CDR3 protein: CSVERAGGTNEQFF

D gene: -
J gene: TRBJ2-2
clone size: few
V gene: TRBV9
CDR3 DNA: TGTGCCAGCAGCGGTAGCGGACCGAACACCGGGGAGCTGTTTTTT
CDR3 protein: CASSGSGPNTGELFF

D gene: -
J gene: TRBJ1-1
clone size: few
V gene: TRBV6-4
CDR3 DNA: TGTGCCAGCAGTGACCCTACCCCACCTACTGGGATGCACAGGGAACCGTCTGAAGCTTTCTTT
CDR3 protein: CASSDPTPPTGMHREPSEAFF

D gene: -
J gene: TRBJ2-7
clone size: -
V gene: TRBV9
CDR3 DNA: TGTGCCAGCAGCGGAGATAGCGGGGACAGCTCCTACGAGCAGTACTTC
CDR3 protein: CASSGDSGDSSYEQYF

D gene: -
J gene: TRBJ1-2
clone size: many
V gene: TRBV6-5
CDR3 DNA: TGTGCCAGCAAAACAGACACTAACTATGGCTACACCTTC
CDR3 protein: CASKTDTNYGYTF

D gene: -
J gene: TRBJ2-5
clone size: -
V gene: TRBV6-2/TRBV6-3
CDR3 DNA: TGTGCCAGCAGTTCCTCGGGGGATCCGCAGACCCAGTACTTC
CDR3 protein: CASSSSGDPQTQYF

D gene: -
J gene: TRBJ1-3
clone size: few
V gene: TRBV29-1
CDR3 DNA: TGCAGCGTTGTAGGAACTGGAAACACCATATATTTT
CDR3 protein: CSVVGTGNTIYF

D gene: -
J gene: TRBJ2-1
clone size: few
V gene: TRBV29-1
CDR3 DNA: TGCAGCGTTGATTGGGTAGGGGGCAATGAGCAGTTCTTC
CDR3 protein: CSVDWVGGNEQFF

D gene: TRBD1
J gene: TRBJ2-7
clone size: -
V gene: TRBV19
CDR3 DNA: TGTGCCAGTAGTATTTCCCGGGACAGCTCCTACGAGCAGTACTTC
CDR3 protein: CASSISRDSSYEQYF

D gene: TRBD2
J gene: TRBJ2-2
clone size: few
V gene: TRBV20-1
CDR3 DNA: TGCAGTGCCGGGAGGACGGGGAGGGACACCGGGGAGCTGTTTTTT
CDR3 protein: CSAGRTGRDTGELFF

D gene: TRBD2
J gene: TRBJ2-3
clone size: -
V gene: TRBV15
CDR3 DNA: TGTGCCACCAGCAGAGCCCCTTTACTAGCGGGAGGGACGGATACGCAGTATTTT
CDR3 protein: CATSRAPLLAGGTDTQYF

D gene: -
J gene: TRBJ2-7
clone size: -
V gene: TRBV20-1
CDR3 DNA: TGCAGTGCTAGTCGCGGTGGGGGGGGCGGGTACGAGCAGTACTTC
CDR3 protein: CSASRGGGGGYEQYF

D gene: -
J gene: TRBJ2-1
clone size: -
V gene: TRBV9
CDR3 DNA: TGTGCCAGCAAACCCACCCTCCCGACATCCCTCAATGAGCAGTTCTTC
CDR3 protein: CASKPTLPTSLNEQFF

D gene: TRBD2
J gene: TRBJ2-1
clone size: few
V gene: TRBV6-5
CDR3 DNA: TGTGCCAGCAGTTACTCCAGATTTCCGGGACTAGAGGCCAATGAGCAGTTCTTC
CDR3 protein: CASSYSRFPGLEANEQFF

D gene: -
J gene: TRBJ2-5
clone size: few
V gene: TRBV4-1
CDR3 DNA: TGCGCCAGCAGCCGAGTAGTCCAGGAGACCCAGTACTTC
CDR3 protein: CASSRVVQETQYF

D gene: TRBD2
J gene: TRBJ2-1
clone size: -
V gene: TRBV20-1
CDR3 DNA: TGCAGTGCTATACCGGGGGGAATAGAGCAGTTCTTC
CDR3 protein: CSAIPGGIEQFF

D gene: TRBD2
J gene: TRBJ2-1
clone size: few
V gene: TRBV10-2
CDR3 DNA: TGCGCCAGCAGTGAGGATACCCAACTAGCGGGAGGAAATGAGCAGTTCTTC
CDR3 protein: CASSEDTQLAGGNEQFF

D gene: -
J gene: TRBJ2-2
clone size: few
V gene: TRBV6-6
CDR3 DNA: TGTGCCAGCAGTCCCGGGGAGGCCGGGGAGCTGTTTTTT
CDR3 protein: CASSPGEAGELFF

D gene: TRBD2
J gene: TRBJ2-1
clone size: -
V gene: TRBV10-3
CDR3 DNA: TGTGCCATCAGTGGGACTAGCGGCTACAATGAGCAGTTCTTC
CDR3 protein: CAISGTSGYNEQFF

D gene: -
J gene: TRBJ2-3
clone size: few
V gene: TRBV6-2/TRBV6-3
CDR3 DNA: TGTGCCAGCAGTTACGAGGGCGATCCAGATACGCAGTATTTT
CDR3 protein: CASSYEGDPDTQYF

D gene: TRBD2
J gene: TRBJ2-1
clone size: -
V gene: TRBV7-2
CDR3 DNA: TGTGCCAGCAACTTTAGCGGGAGGAAACAAAATGAGCAGTTCTTC
CDR3 protein: CASNFSGRKQNEQFF

D gene: TRBD1
J gene: TRBJ2-6
clone size: -
V gene: TRBV19
CDR3 DNA: TGTGCCAGTAGGGCGACAGGGTTTATCTCTGGGGCCAACGTCCTGACTTTC
CDR3 protein: CASRATGFISGANVLTF

D gene: TRBD2
J gene: TRBJ2-1
clone size: -
V gene: TRBV7-2
CDR3 DNA: TGTGCCAGCAGCGGAGGGACTAGCGGGATCCATGAGCAGTTCTTC
CDR3 protein: CASSGGTSGIHEQFF